Listed below are T cell receptor beta chains from one sample, sequenced in a study of blood T cell repertoires in COVID-19. TCRdb's copy holds only in-frame clones and misses some; the assay was immunoSEQ multiplex PCR. The data hold some 300,000 clones, with over 80% observed a single time. The sample comprised peripheral blood. The receptors were gathered from a woman aged 45 to 65 with active or convalescent COVID-19. Each CDR3 is given with its conserved first and last residue. D genes are given only for firm matches. Expanded clones get a size class; other rows say once, few or many, or leave the size out.

CDR3,DNA,V,D,length,J,size
CATSPLGGSANEKLFF,TGTGCCACCAGCCCTCTGGGAGGGTCTGCTAATGAAAAACTGTTTTTT,TRBV15,NA,16,TRBJ1-4,NA
CASSPGTGVGQPQHF,TGTGCCAGCAGTCCCGGGACAGGGGTAGGTCAGCCCCAGCATTTT,TRBV27,TRBD1,15,TRBJ1-5,NA
CASSQGANGSGSPLHF,TGTGCCAGCAGCCAGGGGGCTAATGGGTCAGGTTCACCCCTCCACTTT,TRBV7-2,TRBD1,16,TRBJ1-6,once
CASSYSNNEQFF,TGTGCCAGCAGCTATAGTAACAATGAGCAGTTCTTC,TRBV11-3,NA,12,TRBJ2-1,NA
CASSLGGVGNTIYF,TGTGCCAGCAGCCTGGGGGGTGTAGGAAACACCATATATTTT,TRBV6-5,NA,14,TRBJ1-3,NA
CASSTGQGSYEQYF,TGTGCCAGCAGTACTGGACAGGGGTCCTACGAGCAGTACTTC,TRBV6-5,TRBD1,14,TRBJ2-7,NA
CASSQEMLGGEQYF,TGTGCCAGCAGCCAAGAGATGTTAGGGGGCGAGCAGTACTTC,TRBV3-1/TRBV3-2,NA,14,TRBJ2-7,NA
CASSIPLFGGMQDTQYF,TGTGCCAGTAGTATTCCCCTTTTTGGAGGGATGCAAGATACGCAGTATTTT,TRBV19,NA,17,TRBJ2-3,NA
CASSISRQGGREKLFF,TGTGCCAGTAGTATTTCCAGGCAGGGAGGACGTGAAAAACTGTTTTTT,TRBV19,NA,16,TRBJ1-4,few
CASSLAGTGGQGPQHF,TGCGCCAGCAGCTTGGCAGGGACAGGGGGACAAGGGCCCCAGCATTTT,TRBV5-1,TRBD1,16,TRBJ1-5,NA
CASSLDSASGSNEQFF,TGTGCCAGCAGCTTAGATTCGGCTAGCGGGAGTAATGAGCAGTTCTTC,TRBV11-3,TRBD2,16,TRBJ2-1,NA
CASSYVRTPYGYTF,TGTGCCAGCAGTTACGTCCGGACACCCTATGGCTACACCTTC,TRBV6-5,NA,14,TRBJ1-2,NA
CATSRDRGDSPFF,TGTGCCACCAGCAGAGATAGGGGGGACAGTCCTTTCTTT,TRBV15,TRBD1,13,TRBJ1-1,NA
CSGGAGHEQYF,TGCAGCGGTGGGGCAGGGCATGAGCAGTACTTC,TRBV29-1,NA,11,TRBJ2-7,NA
CSVEMGGVTEAFF,TGCAGCGTTGAGATGGGGGGGGTCACTGAAGCTTTCTTT,TRBV29-1,NA,13,TRBJ1-1,NA
CASSSQRVAGGSFTGELFF,TGTGCCAGCAGTTCCCAGAGGGTAGCGGGAGGGTCTTTCACCGGGGAGCTGTTTTTT,TRBV27,TRBD2,19,TRBJ2-2,NA
CATAPGLQETQYF,TGTGCCACCGCACCGGGACTCCAAGAGACCCAGTACTTC,TRBV3-1/TRBV3-2,NA,13,TRBJ2-5,NA
CASSLGAGGFELQETQYF,TGTGCCAGCAGCTTGGGAGCGGGAGGATTCGAATTGCAAGAGACCCAGTACTTC,TRBV5-4,TRBD2,18,TRBJ2-5,NA
CASSLFAGLSNEQFF,TGTGCCAGCAGTTTATTCGCGGGACTAAGCAATGAGCAGTTCTTC,TRBV27,TRBD2,15,TRBJ2-1,NA
CASSQDLAGGDIQYF,TGTGCCAGCAGCCAAGACCTAGCGGGAGGGGACATTCAGTACTTC,TRBV3-1/TRBV3-2,TRBD2,15,TRBJ2-4,NA
CASSRVDSSNSPLHF,TGTGCCAGCAGCCGAGTGGACAGCTCCAATTCACCCCTCCACTTT,TRBV6-5,NA,15,TRBJ1-6,NA
CSVGGEDGYTF,TGCAGCGTTGGTGGGGAGGATGGCTACACCTTC,TRBV29-1,NA,11,TRBJ1-2,NA
CSARFGGGQYF,TGCAGTGCTAGATTTGGGGGGGGGCAGTACTTC,TRBV20-1,TRBD2,11,TRBJ2-7,NA
CASSTALGDRTNYGYTF,TGCGCCAGCAGCACAGCCTTAGGGGACAGAACTAACTATGGCTACACCTTC,TRBV5-1,TRBD1,17,TRBJ1-2,NA
CAWSYWDRVDTEAFF,TGTGCCTGGAGTTACTGGGACAGGGTGGACACTGAAGCTTTCTTT,TRBV30,TRBD1,15,TRBJ1-1,NA
CASSPRFRDEQYF,TGTGCCAGCAGTCCCCGTTTTCGGGACGAGCAGTACTTC,TRBV28,NA,13,TRBJ2-7,once
CASSLDTLRGYEQYF,TGTGCCAGCAGCTTAGATACCCTTAGGGGCTACGAGCAGTACTTC,TRBV11-2,NA,15,TRBJ2-7,NA
CASSEAGGYEKLFF,TGTGCCAGCAGTGAAGCAGGGGGCTATGAAAAACTGTTTTTT,TRBV2,TRBD1,14,TRBJ1-4,once
CASSLTGQVQPQHF,TGTGCCAGCAGCCTGACAGGGCAAGTCCAGCCCCAGCATTTT,TRBV6-5,TRBD1,14,TRBJ1-5,NA
CASSERRESVQYF,TGCGCCAGCAGTGAGAGGCGGGAGTCCGTGCAGTACTTC,TRBV10-1,TRBD2,13,TRBJ2-7,NA
CASSPDTPGTGNTIYF,TGTGCCAGCAGCCCCGACACCCCAGGGACTGGAAACACCATATATTTT,TRBV3-1/TRBV3-2,NA,16,TRBJ1-3,NA
CASSGPGTDYTGELFF,TGTGCCAGCAGCGGCCCCGGGACAGACTACACCGGGGAGCTGTTTTTT,TRBV25-1,TRBD1,16,TRBJ2-2,NA
CASSISGGYTF,TGTGCCAGTAGTATATCGGGAGGCTACACCTTC,TRBV19,NA,11,TRBJ1-2,NA
CASSLTGVYGYTF,TGCGCCAGCAGTCTAACAGGGGTCTATGGCTACACCTTC,TRBV5-1,TRBD1,13,TRBJ1-2,NA
CAWKGDSYEQYF,TGTGCCTGGAAAGGGGACTCCTACGAGCAGTACTTC,TRBV30,NA,12,TRBJ2-7,NA
CSVPTSDTQYF,TGCAGTGTTCCTACCTCAGATACGCAGTATTTT,TRBV20-1,NA,11,TRBJ2-3,NA
CASSSGQGWTEAFF,TGCGCCAGCAGCTCGGGACAGGGCTGGACTGAAGCTTTCTTT,TRBV5-1,TRBD1,14,TRBJ1-1,NA
CASSSSRTSGRADTQYF,TGTGCCAGTAGCAGCTCCCGGACTAGCGGCAGAGCAGATACGCAGTATTTT,TRBV19,TRBD2,17,TRBJ2-3,NA
CASTIGLAGVNEQFF,TGTGCCAGTACCATCGGGCTAGCGGGAGTGAATGAGCAGTTCTTC,TRBV19,TRBD2,15,TRBJ2-1,many
CASSFGTRGGEQFF,TGTGCCAGCAGCTTCGGGACTAGGGGCGGTGAGCAGTTCTTC,TRBV7-3,TRBD2,14,TRBJ2-1,NA